This passage covers 22 T cell receptor beta chains from one sample sequenced in a study of CXCR3-negative and CXCR3-positive naive CD8 T cells. Libraries of TRB cDNA were made by 5' RACE and carried UMIs. After re-calling the 5' RACE reads, TCRdb lists one entry per CDR3 protein, DNA absent. This sample's table reports fewer than 90,000 distinct CDR3 sequences. The sequencing sample was made of naive CXCR3- CD8+ T cells from blood. The subset: CD45RO-CCR7+CD27+CD95- naive CD8+ T cells lacking CXCR3 (TNR3-). The receptors here all came from a human donor in good health. Some clones in this sample may be carry-over from other donors' samples.

The CDR3 region is CASSFRGPLMYEQFF. The J gene is TRBJ2-1, the V gene TRBV28; TCRdb indicates TRBD1, and absent DNA this call remains unverified. This CDR3 region has 15 residues. Germline V gene sequence: CDR1 MDHEN, CDR2 SYDVKM.

The CDR3 spells CATRGGTEAFF. The chain recombines TRBV15 with TRBJ1-1; absent DNA, TCRdb's TRBD1 call cannot be checked. The CDR3 spans 11 residues. Germline-derived CDR1 and CDR2 are LNHNV and YYDKDF (reference sequence).

V and J are TRBV29-1 and TRBJ2-5; absent DNA, TCRdb's TRBD2 call cannot be checked. The CDR3 extends over 14 amino acids. The V gene's germline CDR1 is SQVTM and CDR2 ANQGSEA. The CDR3 sequence is CSVGLAGQQETQYF. Looking up the rest from reference TRBV29-1 and TRBJ2-5 gives the full variable domain: SAVISQKPSRDICQRGTSLTIQCQVDSQVTMMFWYRQQPGQSLTLIATANQGSEATYESGFVIDKFPISRPNLTFSTLTVSNMSPEDSSIYLCSVGLAGQQETQYFGPGTRLLVL.

The rearrangement joins TRBV10-3 to TRBJ1-3. Germline V CDR1 and CDR2: ENHRY, SYGVKD. The CDR3 consists of 15 residues. The CDR3 is CAISEENRRGNTIYF.

The genes are TRBV29-1 and TRBJ2-5. The CDR3 has 11 amino acids. The germline V gene has CDR1 SQVTM and CDR2 ANQGSEA. CDR3 loop: CSVEASETQYF.

This chain connects TRBV27 to TRBJ2-7. The CDR3 runs 17 residues. The germline V gene has CDR1 MNHEY and CDR2 SMNVEV (reference sequence). CDR3 region: CASSPLPRRFSTYEQYF.

The chain has TRBV10-2 and TRBJ1-1. Germline CDR1 and CDR2: WSHSY and SAAADI. The CDR3 is 15 residues long. The CDR3 sequence: CASSESGMGNTEAFF.

The chain combines TRBV7-9 with TRBJ2-1. This CDR3 comprises 17 residues. Per germline, CDR1 SEHNR and CDR2 FQNEAQ (reference sequence). The CDR3 here is CASSYQTSRMPYNEQFF.

This chain joins TRBV12-3 or TRBV12-4 and TRBJ2-1; the TCRdb call, TRBD1, lacks DNA for checking. This CDR3 is 15 amino acids long. The CDR3 sequence: CASSLSGGPYNEQFF.

The chain joins TRBV4-2 to TRBJ2-7; TCRdb's D call of TRBD1 is untestable without DNA. The CDR3 is made up of 15 amino acids. Germline V gene sequence: CDR1 LGHNA, CDR2 YNFKEQ. CDR3 residues: CASSQERGLTYEQYF.

The chain is built from TRBV9 and TRBJ1-4; TCRdb's D call of TRBD1 is untestable without DNA. The CDR3 covers 14 residues. Germline V CDR1 and CDR2: SGDLS, YYNGEE. The CDR3 is CASSFGGFGEKLFF.

The rearrangement uses TRBV20-1 and TRBJ1-3. The CDR3 sequence is 17 residues long. CDR1 is DFQATT and CDR2 is SNEGSKA in the germline V gene (reference sequence). CDR3 in amino acids: CSARSYEADSSGNTIYF.

The chain combines TRBV12-3 or TRBV12-4 with TRBJ2-3; TCRdb gives TRBD2 as the D gene, but with no DNA this cannot be confirmed. The CDR3 has 16 residues. This CDR3 is CASSFPGLAVTDTQYF.

The chain is built from TRBV5-1 and TRBJ2-7. CDR3 length equals 13 residues. Germline-derived CDR1 and CDR2 are SGHRS and YFSETQ. The CDR3 here is CASSPDRSHEQYF.

The rearrangement joins TRBV7-9 to TRBJ2-3; TCRdb's D call, TRBD2, is unchecked because there is no DNA. This CDR3 has 15 residues. The germline gives CDR1 SEHNR, CDR2 FQNEAQ (reference sequence). CDR3 in amino acids: CASSSLAGNTDTQYF.

The chain's CDR3 is CATSDAVAGTNTGELFF. The chain carries TRBV24-1 and TRBJ2-2; without DNA, the TCRdb call of TRBD1 cannot be checked. Germline V CDR1 and CDR2: KGHDR, SFDVKD. The length of the CDR3 is 17 residues.

V is TRBV7-9 and J is TRBJ2-1. The length of the CDR3 is 12 residues. The germline CDR1 and CDR2 sequences are SEHNR and FQNEAQ (reference sequence). The CDR3 is CASSSRNNEQFF.

CDR3 loop: CSVVGGGHSYEQYF. The rearrangement joins TRBV29-1 to TRBJ2-7; lacking DNA, the TRBD1 call made by TCRdb goes unchecked. In germline, CDR1 is SQVTM, CDR2 ANQGSEA. The CDR3 runs 14 residues.

The V gene is TRBV5-1, the J gene TRBJ2-7. In germline, CDR1 is SGHRS, CDR2 YFSETQ. The length of the CDR3 is 16 residues. CDR3 in amino acids: CASSLGRVGVKYEQYF.

This chain links TRBV19 with TRBJ2-7. CDR3 length: 15 amino acids. Germline V gives CDR1 LNHDA, CDR2 SQIVND (reference sequence). The CDR3 here is CASSIFSGSSYEQYF.

The genes are TRBV25-1 and TRBJ2-7; TCRdb proposes TRBD1, but this gene call is untestable without DNA. Germline assignment: CDR1 MGHDK and CDR2 SYGVNS. CDR3 length: 14 residues. The CDR3 loop is CASMGGVLDYEQYF.

This chain links TRBV27 with TRBJ2-7; absent DNA, TCRdb's TRBD1 call cannot be checked. The germline V gene encodes CDR1 MNHEY and CDR2 SMNVEV (reference sequence). This CDR3 region has 14 residues. The CDR3 reads CASSLPGGDREQYF.